The clone carrying this TCR beta chain was observed at least ten times. Trimming removed 6 bases at V and 2 bases at J, with 8 bases between. Per germline, CDR1 DFQATT and CDR2 SNEGSKA (reference sequence). The CDR3 is 12 amino acids. The entry originates in a study of T-cell reconstitution after alpha-beta-depleted transplantation in children. Researchers prepared the TCRbeta library using unique molecular identifiers, the study reports. A single record per CDR3 protein comes from TCRdb applying MiXCR to the PCR reads. The sample contains about 280,000 distinct CDR3 sequences, roughly 11% of which appear only once.

Sequenced here: peripheral blood, sampled 180 days after TCRalphabeta/CD19-depleted stem cell transplant. The origin of this receptor is a male patient under 10 years old who had a stem cell transplant for chronic granulomatous disease, so the T cells may come from the graft donor. The chain has TRBV20-1 and TRBJ2-1; D gene ambiguous. The CDR3 DNA follows: TGCAGTGCCAGTCGGACCTACAATGAGCAGTTCTTC. Translation gives CSASRTYNEQFF.